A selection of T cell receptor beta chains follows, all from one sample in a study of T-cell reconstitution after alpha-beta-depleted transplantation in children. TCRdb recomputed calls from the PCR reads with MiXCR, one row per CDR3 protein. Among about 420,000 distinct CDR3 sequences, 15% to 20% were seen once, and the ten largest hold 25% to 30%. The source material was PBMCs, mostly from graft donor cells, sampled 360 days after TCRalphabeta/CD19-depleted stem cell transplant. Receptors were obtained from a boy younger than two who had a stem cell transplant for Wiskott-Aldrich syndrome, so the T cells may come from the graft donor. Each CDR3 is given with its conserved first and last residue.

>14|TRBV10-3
CAISDRAGTYEQYF
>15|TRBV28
CASSFAGGWNQPQHF
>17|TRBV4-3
CASSQEIAGGRYNEQFF
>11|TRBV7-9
CASSLEGEEFF
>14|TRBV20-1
CSANRGSSYNEQFF
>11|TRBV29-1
CSFPRGGELFF
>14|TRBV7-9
CATGGLILNYGYTF
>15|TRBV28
CASSLPTGSKSIQYF
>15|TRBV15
CATSSRTVPGYEQYF
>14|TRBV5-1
CASSARDRTDEQYF
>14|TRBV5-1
CASSLSLSYNEQFF
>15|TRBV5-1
CASSLAGGFYNEQFF
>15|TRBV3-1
CASSQDPAGTYEQYF
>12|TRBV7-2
CASSLMSYEQYF
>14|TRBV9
CASSVEGGNSPLHF
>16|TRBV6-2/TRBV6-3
CASSVTWGLGSDEQFF
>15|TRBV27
CASSSRESAKNIQYF
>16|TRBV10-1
CASSEEGTGSSYEQYF
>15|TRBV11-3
CASSLGQTSKETQYF
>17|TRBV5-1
CASSRTFKAVGFYGYTF
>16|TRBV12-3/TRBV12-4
CASSPRGSRGTGELFF
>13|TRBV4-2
CASSQDRHYEQYF
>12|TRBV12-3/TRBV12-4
CASRGQTGEQYF
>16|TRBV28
CASSSWEVADYNEQFF
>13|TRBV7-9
CASSSTGGREQYF
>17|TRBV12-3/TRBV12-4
CASSPTSGRSRAGELFF
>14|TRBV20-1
CSASDGANTGELFF
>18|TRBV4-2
CASSPIQTRDRVPYEQFF